This T cell receptor beta chain was identified during a study of T cells in Graves' hyperthyroidism and ophthalmopathy. About the research overall: Peripheral blood sampling occurred at initial diagnosis, before any treatment. Study-level findings and limits: Blood held most thyroid clonotypes expanded above 0.001 frequency.

The CDR3 is 16 residues long. V was shortened by 5 bases and J by 4 bases, with 18 bases between the two germline ends. Germline V gives CDR1 SGHVS, CDR2 FQNEAQ. In this sample, this clonotype turned up many times. The target antigen is unknown. Uncontrolled infection, other autoimmune disease, pregnancy or lactation barred patients from enrollment. PBMCs were obtained from 10 ml fresh peripheral blood. Amplified TCR beta CDR3 regions came from RNA transcripts. First-round RT-PCR targeting the TCR CDR3 was performed with the HTBI primer set. TCRdb reprocessed the multiplex PCR reads via MiXCR and lists one record per CDR3 protein. The sample yields nearly 600,000 distinct CDR3 sequences, approximately 15% seen once.

The chain carries TRBV7-8 and TRBJ2-1; unclear D gene. The sample consisted of blood. The TCR comes from a woman aged 18-29 years with Graves' ophthalmopathy. The CDR3: CASSRSRLGMYNEQFF. The DNA of the CDR3 is TGTGCCAGCAGCCGTTCCAGGCTTGGAATGTACAATGAGCAGTTCTTC.